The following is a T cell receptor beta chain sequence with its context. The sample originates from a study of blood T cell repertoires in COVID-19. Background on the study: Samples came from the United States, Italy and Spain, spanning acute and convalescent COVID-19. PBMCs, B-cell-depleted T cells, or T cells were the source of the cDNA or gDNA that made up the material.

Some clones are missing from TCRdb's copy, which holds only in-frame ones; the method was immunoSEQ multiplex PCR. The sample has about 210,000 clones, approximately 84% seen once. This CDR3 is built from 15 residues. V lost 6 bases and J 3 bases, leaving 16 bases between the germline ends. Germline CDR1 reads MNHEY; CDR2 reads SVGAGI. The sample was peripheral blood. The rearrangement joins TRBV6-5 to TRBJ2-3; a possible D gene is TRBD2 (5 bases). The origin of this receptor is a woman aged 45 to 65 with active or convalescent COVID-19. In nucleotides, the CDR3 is TGTGCCAGCAGGCCGCGACGGGATTCTACAGATACGCAGTATTTT. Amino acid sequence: CASRPRRDSTDTQYF.